The entry that follows covers one T cell receptor (beta chain) sequence. TCRdb reanalyzed the 5' RACE reads and collapses them to one entry per CDR3 protein, without DNA. Its listing shows 440,000 or so distinct CDR3 sequences. This sample is drawn from a study of T cells expressing NK-cell markers. The CDR3 sequence is 15 residues long. CDR1 is SGHNT and CDR2 is YENEEA in the germline V gene. The receptor was derived from a woman aged 18 to 75 in good health. Sequencing was carried out using blood T cells: a sorted CD56 or NKG2C T cell subset, CD4+ or CD8+ T cells, or bulk PBMC T cells (not recorded which). The chain combines TRBV11-3 with TRBJ2-5; TCRdb outputs TRBD1, but without DNA this stays unchecked. This CDR3 reads CASSSTGVGQETQYF. The full variable domain, with the rest looked up from reference TRBV11-3 and TRBJ2-5, is EAGVVQSPRYKIIEKKQPVAFWCNPISGHNTLYWYLQNLGQGPELLIRYENEEAVDDSQLPKDRFSAERLKGVDSTLKIQPAELGDSAVYLCASSSTGVGQETQYFGPGTRLLVL.